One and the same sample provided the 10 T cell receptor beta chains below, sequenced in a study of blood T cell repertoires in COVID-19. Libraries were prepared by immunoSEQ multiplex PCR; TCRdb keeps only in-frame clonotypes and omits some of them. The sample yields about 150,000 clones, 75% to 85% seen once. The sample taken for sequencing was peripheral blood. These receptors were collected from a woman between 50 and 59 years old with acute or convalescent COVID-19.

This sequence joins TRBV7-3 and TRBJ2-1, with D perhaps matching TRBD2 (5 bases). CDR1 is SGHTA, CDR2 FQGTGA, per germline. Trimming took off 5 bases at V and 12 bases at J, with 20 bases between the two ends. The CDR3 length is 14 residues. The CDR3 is CASSLGNTGSAQFF. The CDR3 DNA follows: TGTGCCAGCAGCCTAGGTAACACGGGGTCGGCGCAGTTCTTC. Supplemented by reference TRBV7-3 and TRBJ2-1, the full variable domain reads GAGVSQTPSNKVTEKGKYVELRCDPISGHTALYWYRQSLGQGPEFLIYFQGTGAADDSGLPNDRFFAVRPEGSVSTLKIQRTERGDSAVYLCASSLGNTGSAQFFGPGTRLTVL.

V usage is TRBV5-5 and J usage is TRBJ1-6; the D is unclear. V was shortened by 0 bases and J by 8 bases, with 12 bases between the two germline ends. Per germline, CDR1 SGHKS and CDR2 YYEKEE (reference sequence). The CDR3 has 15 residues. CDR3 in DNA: TGTGCCAGCAGCTTGGCCGGGAGGTGGGATTCACCCCTCCACTTT. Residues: CASSLAGRWDSPLHF.

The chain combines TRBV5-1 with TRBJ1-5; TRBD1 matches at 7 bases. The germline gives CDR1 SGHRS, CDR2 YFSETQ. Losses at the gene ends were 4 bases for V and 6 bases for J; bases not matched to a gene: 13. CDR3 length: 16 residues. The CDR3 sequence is CASSPGGSIGGQPQHF. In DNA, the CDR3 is TGCGCCAGCAGCCCAGGGGGATCTATCGGGGGTCAGCCCCAGCATTTT.

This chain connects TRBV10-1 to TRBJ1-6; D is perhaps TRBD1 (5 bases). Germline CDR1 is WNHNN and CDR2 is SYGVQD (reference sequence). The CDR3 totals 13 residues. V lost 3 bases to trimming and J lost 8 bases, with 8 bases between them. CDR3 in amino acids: CASSDRVDSPLHF. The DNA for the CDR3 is TGCGCCAGCAGTGACAGGGTGGATTCACCCCTCCACTTT.

The CDR3 DNA sequence: TGTGCCAGCAACGAAGGGCCAGGGGATGGCTACACCTTC. Amino acids: CASNEGPGDGYTF. The chain recombines TRBV2 with TRBJ1-2; D may be TRBD1 (6 bases). V was shortened by 7 bases and J by 6 bases, with 15 bases between the two germline ends. The CDR3 sequence is 13 residues long. Germline CDR1 reads SNHLY; CDR2 reads FYNNEI.

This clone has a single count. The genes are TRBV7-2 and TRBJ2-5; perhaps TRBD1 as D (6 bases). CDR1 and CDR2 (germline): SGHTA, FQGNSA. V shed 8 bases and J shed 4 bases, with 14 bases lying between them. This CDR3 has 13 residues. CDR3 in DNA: TGTGCCAGCTTTAGGGGGATCGGAGAGACCCAGTACTTC. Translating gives CASFRGIGETQYF.

The CDR3 region is CASSATSTSYEQYF. The CDR3 bases are TGTGCCAGCAGCGCGACTAGCACCTCCTACGAGCAGTACTTC. The chain is built from TRBV9 and TRBJ2-7; 7 bases map to TRBD2. The CDR3 runs 14 residues. With V trimmed by 3 bases and J by 0 bases, 3 bases remained unmatched. Germline-derived CDR1 and CDR2 are SGDLS and YYNGEE.

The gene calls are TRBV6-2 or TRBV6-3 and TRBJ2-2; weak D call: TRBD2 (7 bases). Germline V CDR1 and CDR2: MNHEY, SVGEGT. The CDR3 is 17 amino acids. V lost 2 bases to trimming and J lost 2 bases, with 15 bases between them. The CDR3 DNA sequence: TGTGCCAGCAGTTACCCTGACGGGGGGCGAAACACCGGGGAGCTGTTTTTT. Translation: CASSYPDGGRNTGELFF.

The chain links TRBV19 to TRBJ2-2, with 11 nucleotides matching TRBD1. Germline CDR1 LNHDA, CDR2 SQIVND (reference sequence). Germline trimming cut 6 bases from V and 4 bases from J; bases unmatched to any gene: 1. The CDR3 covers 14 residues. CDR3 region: CASRDRGRTGELFF. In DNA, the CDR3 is TGTGCCAGTAGGGACAGGGGGCGCACCGGGGAGCTGTTTTTT. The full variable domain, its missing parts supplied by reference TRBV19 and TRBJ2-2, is DGGITQSPKYLFRKEGQNVTLSCEQNLNHDAMYWYRQDPGQGLRLIYYSQIVNDFQKGDIAEGYSVSREKKESFPLTVTSAQKNPTAFYLCASRDRGRTGELFFGEGSRLTVL.

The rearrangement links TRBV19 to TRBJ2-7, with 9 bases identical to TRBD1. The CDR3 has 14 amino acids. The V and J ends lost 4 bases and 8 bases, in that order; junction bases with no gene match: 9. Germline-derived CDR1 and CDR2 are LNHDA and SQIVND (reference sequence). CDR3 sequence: CASSRETGGGQQYF. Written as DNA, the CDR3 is TGTGCCAGTAGTAGGGAAACAGGGGGCGGACAGCAGTACTTC.